This paragraph covers one T cell receptor beta chain sequence. The antigen is undetermined. The source of the sample is a study of cytomegalovirus exposure and HLA in healthy donors. The V and J ends lost 3 bases and 7 bases respectively, with 8 bases between them. Germline values: CDR1 SGHRS, CDR2 YFSETQ. CDR3 size: 13 residues. Despite likely unrecorded immune exposures, the donors were nominally healthy at the time of sampling. Study observations and caveats: Listed as cytomegalovirus-associated were around 160 TCR beta chains. Some V segments, TRBV6-2 and TRBV6-3 among them, were indistinguishable and were therefore excluded.

Amplification used 60 Vbeta primers and 13 Jbeta primers. Using immunoSEQ multiplex PCR, the repertoire was profiled, and TCRdb retains in-frame clones only, with some absent. The table has 200,000 to 250,000 clones, 80% to 90% seen once. The receptor was derived from a man aged 30 to 45 in good health and CMV-seronegative. Sequenced: PBMCs. V gene TRBV5-1 combines with J gene TRBJ1-6; D is possibly TRBD1 (5 bases). The CDR3 nucleotides read TGCGCCAGCAGCTCCGGGGGGAATTCACCCCTCCACTTT. This sequence encodes CASSSGGNSPLHF.